This TCR beta chain was identified during a study of blood T cell repertoires in COVID-19. Study information: Samples of COVID-19 (acute and convalescent) were obtained from the United States, Italy and Spain. The analysed material was cDNA or gDNA that came from T cells, B-cell-depleted T cells, or PBMCs.

This CDR3 contains 16 residues. As handled by the study authors: It was from reference gene primer amplification that nucleated cell counts were estimated. Data came from immunoSEQ multiplex PCR; TCRdb stores just in-frame clones and leaves some out. That table supplies the V and J calls and clone size; D and trimming were determined from the DNA. The data hold 300,000 to 450,000 clones, with more than 80% observed a single time. Seattle patients were enrolled while actively infected and followed longitudinally. The rearrangement uses TRBV21-1 and TRBJ1-6. TRBV21-1 is a pseudogene. This receptor was taken from a woman in her thirties with COVID-19, enrolled during active disease. The sample taken for sequencing was peripheral blood. The DNA of the CDR3 is TGTGCCAGCATCCTAAATCCGGGGGGCAATAATTCACCCCTCCACTTT. It specifies CASILNPGGNNSPLHF.